One sample yielded the 10 T cell receptor beta chains listed below, sequenced in a study of blood T cell repertoires in COVID-19. Assay used: immunoSEQ multiplex PCR; TCRdb lists only in-frame clones, some missing. The table shows 200,000 or so clones, with about four fifths occurring only once. The sample consisted of peripheral blood. These receptors originate from an elderly woman with acute or convalescent COVID-19.

This clone was observed a handful of times. The chain joins TRBV7-8 to TRBJ2-3, with TRBD2 matching 12 bases. The CDR3 has 16 residues. Germline CDR1 SGHVS, CDR2 FQNEAQ. V lost 4 bases, J lost 5 bases, and 7 bases stayed unmatched. CDR3 protein: CASSSTSGGMRDTQYF. Here the CDR3 DNA reads TGTGCCAGCAGCTCTACTAGCGGGGGGATGAGAGATACGCAGTATTTT.

The chain uses TRBV30 and TRBJ1-6; 7 bases fit TRBD1. Germline V gene lookup returns CDR1 GTSNPN and CDR2 SVGIG (reference sequence). The CDR3 has 12 residues. V lost 7 bases and J lost 9; bases outside the gene matches: 6. The CDR3 bases are TGTGCCTACTGGGACAGAGGTTCACCCCTCCACTTT. This translates into CAYWDRGSPLHF.

This clone has only a few counts. V gene TRBV4-2 combines with J gene TRBJ2-1; TRBD2 might be the D (10 bases). Trimming removed 4 bases at V and 8 bases at J, with 30 bases between. CDR3 length: 19 amino acids. The germline CDR1 and CDR2 sequences are LGHNA and YNFKEQ. The CDR3 region is CASSPQGASGGLGRDEQFF. The CDR3 DNA reads as TGTGCCAGCAGCCCACAGGGGGCTAGCGGGGGTCTGGGGAGAGATGAGCAGTTCTTC.

The gene calls are TRBV5-4 and TRBJ2-1; 7 nucleotides line up with TRBD1. The trim removed 3 bases at V and 7 bases at J, leaving 10 bases unmatched. The CDR3 totals 15 residues. The germline V gene encodes CDR1 SGHNT and CDR2 YYREEE (reference sequence). DNA of the CDR3: TGTGCCAGCAGCTACGGACAGGTCCAGGTAAATGAGCAGTTCTTC. Its translation: CASSYGQVQVNEQFF. Full variable domain (missing parts from reference TRBV5-4 and TRBJ2-1): ETGVTQSPTHLIKTRGQQVTLRCSSQSGHNTVSWYQQALGQGPQFIFQYYREEENGRGNFPPRFSGLQFPNYSSELNVNALELDDSALYLCASSYGQVQVNEQFFGPGTRLTVL.

The CDR3 protein is CASSDRDRPYEQYF. The CDR3 DNA reads TGTGCCAGTAGTGATCGGGACAGACCCTACGAGCAGTACTTC. The chain couples TRBV19 to TRBJ2-7, with TRBD1 matching over 7 bases. The CDR3 runs 14 residues. From germline, CDR1 is LNHDA and CDR2 SQIVND (reference sequence). V lost 5 bases to trimming and J lost 2 bases; unmatched junction nucleotides: 6.

The chain uses TRBV6-1 and TRBJ2-6; the match to TRBD1 covers 7 bases. The CDR3 extends over 17 amino acids. The V and J ends lost 4 bases and 2 bases, in that order; junction bases with no gene match: 8. Germline lookup yields CDR1 MNHNS and CDR2 SASEGT. In DNA form, the CDR3 reads TGTGCCAGCAGTGGGCGGACAGGTGGGGCTGGGGCCAACGTCCTGACTTTC. Protein: CASSGRTGGAGANVLTF.

The chain combines TRBV11-2 with TRBJ2-7; TRBD1 aligns across 9 bases. V was clipped by 0 bases and J by 6 bases; unmatched bases: 6. Germline V gene sequence: CDR1 SGHAT, CDR2 FQNNGV. The CDR3 is 15 residues long. This CDR3 is CASSLETGTGTEQYF. The CDR3 nucleotides read TGTGCCAGCAGCTTAGAGACGGGGACAGGGACCGAGCAGTACTTC.

The table lists this clone with a count of one. This chain uses TRBV24-1 with TRBJ1-4; D is undetermined. Between the trimmed V and J ends, which lost 5 bases and 4 bases, there was a span of 4 bases. CDR3 length: 12 amino acids. In germline, CDR1 is KGHDR, CDR2 SFDVKD. CDR3 loop: CATSGDNEKLFF. The CDR3 coding sequence is TGTGCCACCAGTGGCGATAATGAAAAACTGTTTTTT.

The chain employs TRBV4-2 and TRBJ2-1, with 9 positions matching TRBD2. The CDR3 sequence is 14 residues long. V lost 3 bases, J lost 6 bases, and 3 bases stayed unmatched. Germline V CDR1 and CDR2: LGHNA, YNFKEQ. CDR3 DNA: TGTGCCAGCAGCCAGGTACTAGCGGGCAATGAGCAGTTCTTC. This gives the protein CASSQVLAGNEQFF.

The V gene is TRBV27, the J gene TRBJ2-4; 15 bases fit TRBD2. Germline values: CDR1 MNHEY, CDR2 SMNVEV (reference sequence). The ends lost 5 bases at V and 8 bases at J; junction bases unmatched: 10. The CDR3 contains 17 residues. The CDR3 region has the DNA TGTGCCAGCAGTCTAGGACTAGCGGGGGGGCCATTTGACATTCAGTACTTC. It is translated as CASSLGLAGGPFDIQYF.